The TCR beta chain described here comes from a study of breast tumors, draining lymph nodes, adjacent tissues. Overall study findings and caveats: Data only fit, rather than demonstrated, lymph node origin of most tumor T cells. The data were judged consistent with most tumor T cells coming from lymph node and expanding in tumor. Tumor TCR diversity was below lymph nodes but above nontumor tissue.

MiXCR was run by TCRdb on the multiplex PCR reads, yielding one entry per CDR3 protein. Of about 130,000 distinct CDR3 sequences in the sample, roughly 20% are singletons; the top ten hold about 2.2%. Breast cancer patients provided tissue from their axillary draining lymph nodes. The CDR3 sequence is 14 residues long. Germline V lookup: CDR1 MNHNS, CDR2 SASEGT. V trimming: 5 bases; J trimming: 6 bases; junction bases outside the gene matches: 3. In this sample, this clonotype turned up many times. Its antigen is currently unknown. This clonotype was obtained from a female donor with breast cancer. Some clones in this sample may be carry-over from other donors' samples. V and J are TRBV6-1 and TRBJ2-2; 10 bases are a match to TRBD2. Sample: axillary lymph node tissue. CDR3 sequence: CASSLTSGPGELFF. The CDR3 region has the DNA TGTGCCAGCAGTCTGACTAGCGGGCCCGGGGAGCTGTTTTTT.